This T cell receptor beta chain comes out of a study of CD8 T cells in ankylosing spondylitis. Trimming removed 5 bases from V and 2 bases from J; junction bases left unmatched: 6. The CDR3 runs 15 residues. CDR1 and CDR2 (germline): SGHTA, FQGNSA. Notes on the study in general: Ankylosing spondylitis blood appeared to be characterized by a TCR beta motif of several highly homologous variants. Both synovial fluid and blood in reactive arthritis had previously been reported to carry some motif variants. Peripheral blood held disease-linked clones only at relatively low frequency, and these were CD8+.

A quantitative 5'-RACE method, one with molecular barcodes, was used to make TCR beta libraries. TCRdb itself ran the 5' RACE reads through MiXCR, one entry per CDR3 protein. This sample yields approximately 520,000 distinct CDR3 sequences, of which about 5.2% are seen a single time; roughly 3.5% belongs to the top ten. This clonotype has a count of ten or more. Its cognate antigen is unknown. J is TRBJ1-5 and V is TRBV7-2, with 7 bases matching TRBD1. Specimen: blood, either unsorted or a sorted T cell fraction (not recorded which). The source is a male donor with ankylosing spondylitis. The CDR3 sequence is CASSTQGLGNQPQHF. CDR3 nucleotides: TGTGCCAGCAGCACACAGGGGCTAGGCAATCAGCCCCAGCATTTT.